Following are 18 T cell receptor beta chains from one sample sequenced in a study of T cells in women clearing cervical HPV infection. Profiled with immunoSEQ multiplex PCR; TCRdb holds only in-frame clones, not every one. This sample's table reports about 36,000 clones. Specimen: blood buffy coat. These receptors were taken from a woman between 18 and 75 years old with a cervical HPV16 infection that either progressed to CIN3+ or cleared (not recorded which).

Note on this clone: The read ends 3 residues before the CDR3 terminus; that terminus is restored from the germline J gene. This chain joins TRBV20-1 and TRBJ2-3; perhaps TRBD1 as D (6 bases). In germline, CDR1 is DFQATT, CDR2 SNEGSKA (reference sequence). V dropped 6 bases and J dropped 0 bases, with 13 bases sitting between them. This CDR3 comprises 14 residues. The covered CDR3 bases are TGCAGTGCCCTACAGGGTTCTAGCACAGATACG. This translates into CSALQGSSTDT. The full CDR3 protein is CSALQGSSTDTQYF.

With respect to this clone: The CDR3 end falls 3 residues outside the read, so it is completed with the germline J gene. The chain joins TRBV18 to TRBJ1-2; no reliable D call. The CDR3 runs 12 residues. Germline-derived CDR1 and CDR2 are KGHSH and LQKENI. The CDR3 DNA, read in part, is TGTGCCAGCTCACCAGAACAACATACC. Protein product: CASSPEQHT. In full, the CDR3 is CASSPEQHTYTF. The whole variable domain, remainder taken from reference TRBV18 and TRBJ1-2, is NAGVMQNPRHLVRRRGQEARLRCSPMKGHSHVYWYRQLPEEGLKFMVYLQKENIIDESGMPKERFSAEFPKEGPSILRIQQVVRGDSAAYFCASSPEQHTYTFGSGTRLTVV.

About this clone itself: The read finishes 3 residues shy of the CDR3 end, and the germline J gene is used to complete it. The chain uses TRBV20-1 and TRBJ2-3; 7 bases are shared with TRBD2. V dropped 1 base and J dropped 3; count of bases not matched to a gene: 7. There are 15 residues in the CDR3. Germline CDR1 and CDR2: DFQATT and SNEGSKA (reference sequence). The part of the CDR3 DNA that was read is TGCAGTGCTAGAGCCTCTAGCGGTCCAACAGATACG. This encodes CSARASSGPTDT. From start to end, the CDR3 is CSARASSGPTDTQYF.

Concerning this clone: The observed sequence ends 3 residues before the CDR3 terminus, with the missing tail filled in from the germline J gene. This chain connects TRBV28 to TRBJ2-5; TRBD2 matches 9 bases. Trimming cost V 4 bases and J 3 bases; bases outside gene matches: 12. CDR1 MDHEN and CDR2 SYDVKM come from the germline V gene. The CDR3 sequence is 17 residues long. CDR3 DNA (partial): TGTGCCAGCAGTTCCGCCGGGGTCGGCGGGAGGGAAGAGACC. It is translated as CASSSAGVGGREET. The CDR3 in full is CASSSAGVGGREETQYF.

Note on this clone: Read sequence stops 3 residues before the CDR3 end, and the germline J gene provides the missing end. The rearrangement links TRBV20-1 to TRBJ1-1; 7 bases line up with TRBD1. V lost 7 bases, J lost 0 bases, and 5 bases stayed unmatched. Germline values: CDR1 DFQATT, CDR2 SNEGSKA (reference sequence). The CDR3 has 13 residues. The CDR3 loop is CSVPGQMNTEAFF. The covered CDR3 bases are TGCAGTGTCCCGGGACAGATGAACACTGAA.

Partial CDR3 DNA: TGTGCCAGCAGCTCTCGGGACAGGGACGAC. This sequence encodes CASSSRDRDD. The entire CDR3 sequence reads CASSSRDRDDYTF. The chain links TRBV7-6 to TRBJ1-2, with TRBD1 identical over 9 bases. The CDR3 extends 3 residues past the end of the read, so its final part is completed from the germline J gene. Germline V gene data show CDR1 as SGHVS and CDR2 as FNYEAQ. CDR3 length: 13 amino acids.

With regard to this clone: The CDR3 is cut off 3 residues early in the read; its end comes from the germline J gene. The chain uses TRBV19 and TRBJ1-2; D perhaps matches TRBD1 (5 bases). The V end lost 3 bases, the J end lost 0 bases, and 8 bases lay between the germline ends. CDR1 is LNHDA and CDR2 is SQIVND in the germline V gene (reference sequence). The CDR3 has 14 residues. CDR3 DNA, as far as it was read: TGTGCCAGTAGTATGGTGGACACTAACTATGGC. Amino acid sequence: CASSMVDTNYG. The complete CDR3 reads CASSMVDTNYGYTF.

On this clone itself: The read comes to an end 3 residues before the CDR3 does, leaving the germline J gene to fill in the end. V is TRBV7-9 and J is TRBJ1-1; possible D gene TRBD1, 6 bases. Per the germline V gene, CDR1 is SEHNR and CDR2 is FQNEAQ (reference sequence). V was clipped by 3 bases and J by 6 bases, with 8 bases between them. This CDR3 region has 12 residues. The CDR3 bases that were read are TGTGCCAGCAGCTTCGGACAGTCTGAA. It codes for CASSFGQSE. The entire CDR3 protein reads CASSFGQSEAFF. Complete variable domain (other parts from reference TRBV7-9 and TRBJ1-1): DTGVSQNPRHKITKRGQNVTFRCDPISEHNRLYWYRQTLGQGPEFLTYFQNEAQLEKSRLLSDRFSAERPKGSFSTLEIQRTEQGDSAMYLCASSFGQSEAFFGQGTRLTVV.

Worth noting for this clone: Read coverage stops 3 residues before the CDR3 terminus; the germline J gene supplies the remainder. The chain carries TRBV11-1 and TRBJ1-6; unclear D gene. Germline V gene data show CDR1 as SGHAT and CDR2 as FQDESV (reference sequence). The CDR3 is 14 amino acids. The ends were cut back, 3 bases at V and 10 bases at J, with 13 bases in the middle. CDR3 bases read: TGTGCCAGCAGCTTGGAACAGTTCAACTCACCC. Its protein product is CASSLEQFNSP. The whole CDR3 sequence reads CASSLEQFNSPLHF.

Turning to this clone: The read comes to an end 3 residues before the CDR3 does, leaving the germline J gene to fill in the end. The chain employs TRBV19 and TRBJ1-6; 7 positions agree with TRBD1. Trimming at V came to 5 bases and at J to 6 bases, leaving 7 bases not matched to a gene. Germline V gene data show CDR1 as LNHDA and CDR2 as SQIVND (reference sequence). This CDR3 spans 15 amino acids. The sequenced CDR3 bases are TGTGCCAGTAGTCTCACCTGGGACAGTAATTCACCC. Amino acid sequence: CASSLTWDSNSP. The complete CDR3 protein is CASSLTWDSNSPLHF.

Regarding this clone: The read terminates 3 residues ahead of where the CDR3 ends, so the germline J gene completes it. V is TRBV7-8 and J is TRBJ2-7, with 9 bases that match TRBD1. V trimming: 5 bases; J trimming: 4 bases; junction bases outside the gene matches: 3. The CDR3 is 13 residues long. CDR1 is SGHVS and CDR2 is FQNEAQ in the germline V gene. The CDR3 reads CASSGDRGYEQYF. CDR3 bases read: TGTGCCAGCAGCGGAGACAGGGGGTACGAG.

Points on this clone: The observed sequence ends 3 residues before the CDR3 terminus, with the missing tail filled in from the germline J gene. This rearrangement joins TRBV10-3 to TRBJ1-6; D is perhaps TRBD1 (5 bases). Germline CDR1 and CDR2: ENHRY and SYGVKD. Trimming took off 2 bases at V and 4 bases at J, with 15 bases between the two ends. The CDR3 loop spans 17 amino acids. CDR3 sequence: CAISEGQGRFYNSPLHF. The DNA read from the CDR3 is TGTGCCATCAGTGAGGGCCAGGGAAGATTTTATAATTCACCC.

About this clone: Coverage ceases 3 residues before the CDR3 finishes, and the germline J gene fills in the end. This chain joins TRBV4-2 and TRBJ1-4; possible D gene TRBD1, 5 bases. Trimming removed 0 bases at V and 8 bases at J, with 13 bases between. The germline CDR1 and CDR2 sequences are LGHNA and YNFKEQ. The CDR3 length is 15 residues. The CDR3: CASSQDRAGWEKLFF. CDR3 DNA, as far as it was read: TGTGCCAGCAGCCAAGATAGGGCAGGGTGGGAAAAA.

About this clone itself: The CDR3 extends 3 residues past the end of the read, so its final part is completed from the germline J gene. This sequence joins TRBV12-3 or TRBV12-4 and TRBJ2-7; 12 bases fit TRBD1. The length of the CDR3 is 18 residues. The junction had 14 bases not matched to a gene; V was cut back by 6 bases and J by 2 bases. The sequenced CDR3 bases are TGTGCCAGCAGCTCAGTGGGGGGACAGGGGGCGTCCCCCTACGAG. This gives the protein CASSSVGGQGASPYE. The full CDR3 is CASSSVGGQGASPYEQYF.

A note on this clone: Read data end 3 residues before the CDR3 end; the end is taken from the germline J gene. The V call is TRBV6-2 or TRBV6-3, the J call TRBJ2-6; 10 bases are a match to TRBD1. CDR3 length equals 17 residues. CDR1 and CDR2 from the germline V gene are MNHEY and SVGEGT. V shed 6 bases, J shed 0 bases, and the junction held 5 bases outside the gene matches. CDR3 DNA (partial): TGTGCCAGCAGCCGGGGACAGGGGTTCTCTGGGGCCAACGTC. Translation gives CASSRGQGFSGANV. The whole CDR3 protein reads CASSRGQGFSGANVLTF.

Regarding this clone: The read ends 3 residues early relative to the CDR3; the germline J gene fills the gap. The gene calls are TRBV20-1 and TRBJ2-3; 9 bases line up with TRBD2. The germline V gene has CDR1 DFQATT and CDR2 SNEGSKA (reference sequence). The CDR3 runs to 17 residues. Incomplete CDR3 DNA: TGCAGTGCTAGAGGAAACCTAGCGGGGCCCTACCAAGAGACG. This gives the protein CSARGNLAGPYQET. The entire CDR3 is CSARGNLAGPYQETQYF.

Points on this clone: Read data end 3 residues before the CDR3 end; the end is taken from the germline J gene. This chain links TRBV5-6 with TRBJ1-2; possibly TRBD1 for D (5 bases). CDR1 is SGHDT and CDR2 is YYEEEE in the germline V gene. The CDR3 has 14 amino acids. The CDR3 loop reads CASSHPSGAGGYTF. CDR3 DNA (partial): TGTGCCAGCAGCCACCCGAGCGGGGCGGGGGGC.

About this clone: With the read ending 3 residues before the CDR3 end, the germline J gene is used to fill in that end. The chain is built from TRBV6-1 and TRBJ1-2, with TRBD1 identical over 7 bases. V trimming: 6 bases; J trimming: 0 bases; junction bases outside the gene matches: 7. Germline values: CDR1 MNHNS, CDR2 SASEGT. This CDR3 has 15 amino acids. CDR3 bases read: TGTGCCAGCAGGGAATCGGGACAGACTAACTATGGC. Translation gives CASRESGQTNYG. The whole CDR3 protein reads CASRESGQTNYGYTF.